This T cell receptor (beta chain) originates from a study of identifying expanded T cells in peripheral blood. Study findings and constraints: Technical replicates showed roughly 1.2 changed clones; roughly two weeks approximately 15; four weeks 19. Across healthy donors, higher total template counts meant significantly greater approximately 2-week count variance.

Healthy donors had no documented immune events, such as infections, while sampled. V was pared by 1 base and J by 0 bases, with 7 bases between. Germline CDR1 is MNHNY and CDR2 is SVGAGI (reference sequence). CDR3 length: 16 residues. Clones were read by immunoSEQ multiplex PCR, and TCRdb kept only the in-frame ones, dropping some. This sample has approximately 100,000 clones, with around nine tenths found just once. Concerning this clone: Its target is unknown.

The receptor comes from a person between 18 and 75 years old in good health. The rearrangement uses TRBV6-6 and TRBJ2-6; D is unresolved. What was sequenced was blood. The CDR3 protein is CASSYYRSSGANVLTF. CDR3 coding DNA: TGTGCCAGCAGTTACTATCGTTCCTCTGGGGCCAACGTCCTGACTTTC.